The source of this T cell receptor (beta chain) is a study of cytomegalovirus exposure and HLA in healthy donors. Study-level points and caveats: In vitro checks showed that a few CMV-associated chains really do target CMV antigens.

From the 120-subject validation cohort, which was separate from the roughly 710-subject first cohort, the donors were drawn. TCRdb's copy holds only in-frame clones and misses some; the assay was immunoSEQ multiplex PCR. The repertoire holds over 150,000 clones, with around 88% as singletons. Germline CDR1 and CDR2: SEHNR and FQNEAQ (reference sequence). The V end lost 7 bases, the J end lost 7 bases, and 19 bases lay between the germline ends. The CDR3 totals 14 residues. Worth noting for this clone: The antigen is unknown.

Material: PBMCs. The sequence was obtained from a man aged 18 to 29 in good health and CMV-seropositive. V and J are TRBV7-9 and TRBJ1-1; D possibly corresponds to TRBD1 (5 bases). The CDR3 sequence: CASIRKGEVGEAFF. CDR3 coding DNA: TGTGCCAGCATCCGAAAAGGGGAAGTGGGTGAAGCTTTCTTT.